A selection of T cell receptor beta chains follows, all from one sample in a study of T cell responses to AZD1222 COVID-19 vaccine. Profiled with immunoSEQ multiplex PCR; TCRdb holds only in-frame clones, not every one. The profile covers around 85,000 clones, with 80% to 90% appearing a single time and approximately 6.8% taken by the ten largest. Sequencing used peripheral blood, obtained on day 0 of AZD1222 vaccination. The source is an adult in good health. CDR3s include the opening cysteine and the closing phenylalanine or tryptophan. A D gene is named only where the DNA matches it firmly. The size entry is marked missing in some rows and otherwise reads once, few, many or a size class.

V	length	D	J	size	DNA	CDR3
TRBV21-1	12	-	TRBJ1-2	-	TGTGCCAGCGCGGGACAGCATAATGGCTACACCTTC	CASAGQHNGYTF
TRBV11-2	15	TRBD2	TRBJ2-7	-	TGTGCCAGCAGCAAAGGACTAGCGGGTGCCTACGAGCAGTACTTC	CASSKGLAGAYEQYF
TRBV19	15	-	TRBJ2-2	-	TGTGCCAGTAGTATCGGGGGAAGAGGAACCGGGGAGCTGTTTTTT	CASSIGGRGTGELFF
TRBV2	15	TRBD2	TRBJ2-7	-	TGTGCCAGCAGGCCTACTAGCGGGAGGTCTCCTCTTCAGTACTTC	CASRPTSGRSPLQYF
TRBV25-1	15	-	TRBJ2-1	once	TGTGCCAGCAGTGTGGCCGGGATTGATGGCAATGAGCAGTTCTTC	CASSVAGIDGNEQFF
TRBV19	15	-	TRBJ1-1	-	TGTGCCAGTATTGTGGAAGCCAATGGGTACACTGAAGCTTTCTTT	CASIVEANGYTEAFF
TRBV24-1	15	-	TRBJ2-3	-	TGTGCCACCAGTGACCCCCGGGACGCCACAGATACGCAGTATTTT	CATSDPRDATDTQYF
TRBV18	16	-	TRBJ1-2	-	TGTGCCAGCTCACCACCTTTTGGTTCCCCATCGAGTGGCTACACCTTC	CASSPPFGSPSSGYTF
TRBV10-3	13	-	TRBJ2-7	-	TGTGCCATCAGTGACATAAAAGCCTCCGAGCAGTACTTC	CAISDIKASEQYF
TRBV7-9	15	TRBD1	TRBJ1-1	few	TGTGCCAGCAGCTTAAGGGAGGGGGCGCAAACTGAAGCTTTCTTT	CASSLREGAQTEAFF
TRBV6-5	15	-	TRBJ1-1	once	TGTGCCAGCAGTTACTCGGCAGGGGTGAACACTGAAGCTTTCTTT	CASSYSAGVNTEAFF
TRBV30	15	-	TRBJ1-1	-	TGTGCCTGTACGCAGGGTCCCTCCGTGAACACTGAAGCTTTCTTT	CACTQGPSVNTEAFF
TRBV2	15	-	TRBJ2-2	-	TGTGCCAGCAGGCCCACAGGGGGGGCCACCGGGGAGCTGTTTTTT	CASRPTGGATGELFF
TRBV5-5	18	-	TRBJ1-6	-	TGTGCCAGCAGCTTGGATTCGGGTCGTATCGGTATCGGTTCACCCCTCCACTTT	CASSLDSGRIGIGSPLHF
TRBV30	12	-	TRBJ1-1	-	TGTGCCTGGATTGCCAGGAACACTGAAGCTTTCTTT	CAWIARNTEAFF
TRBV6-2/TRBV6-3	16	TRBD2	TRBJ2-1	-	TGTGCCAGCAGTTCGCGGACTAGCGGGGGGTTCGATGAGCAGTTCTTC	CASSSRTSGGFDEQFF
TRBV7-9	14	-	TRBJ2-1	-	TGTGCCAGCAGCCAGGGCCTTGGGGGCAATGAGCAGTTCTTC	CASSQGLGGNEQFF
TRBV5-5	16	TRBD1	TRBJ2-7	-	TGTGCCAGCAGAAAATTAACCGGGACAGGGGGCTACGAGCAGTACTTC	CASRKLTGTGGYEQYF
TRBV27	17	TRBD1	TRBJ2-2	-	TGTGCCAGCAGTTCCAGGGGGCGCATCGCGAACACCGGGGAGCTGTTTTTT	CASSSRGRIANTGELFF
TRBV7-2	13	-	TRBJ2-7	-	TGTGCCAGCAGCTCGAACCAGAGGGGCGAGCAGTACTTC	CASSSNQRGEQYF
TRBV6-5	13	-	TRBJ1-1	-	TGTGCCAGCAGTTACTCAGTGAACACTGAAGCTTTCTTT	CASSYSVNTEAFF
TRBV3-1/TRBV3-2	16	TRBD1	TRBJ1-1	-	TGTGCCAGCAGCCCCCCAGACAGGGGCATTGGCACTGAAGCTTTCTTT	CASSPPDRGIGTEAFF
TRBV6-5	15	-	TRBJ1-1	-	TGTGCCAGCAGTTCCGTAGACAGCATGAACACTGAAGCTTTCTTT	CASSSVDSMNTEAFF
TRBV18	14	-	TRBJ2-5	-	TGTGCCAGCTCACCCTGGGGAGAGGAAGAGACCCAGTACTTC	CASSPWGEEETQYF
TRBV29-1	15	TRBD2	TRBJ2-7	-	TGCAGCGTGGGGCAGGGAGCGGGGGCCCTCAGGGAGCAGTACTTC	CSVGQGAGALREQYF
TRBV21-1	15	-	TRBJ1-4	-	TGTGCCAGCAGCAAAGACGCAGGGGGGGTTGGAAAACTGTTTTTT	CASSKDAGGVGKLFF
TRBV18	12	-	TRBJ1-2	-	TGTGCCAGCTCACCGTCGGTCTATGGCTACACCTTC	CASSPSVYGYTF
TRBV10-1	13	-	TRBJ2-3	-	TGCGCCAGCAGTGAGTCGGGCACAGATACGCAGTATTTT	CASSESGTDTQYF
TRBV21-1	12	-	TRBJ2-7	-	TGTGCCAGCCAGACAGGGGTCTACGAGCAGTACTTC	CASQTGVYEQYF
TRBV7-3	13	-	TRBJ2-7	few	TGTGCCAGCAGCTTAACTCAGGGCCACGAGCAGTACTTC	CASSLTQGHEQYF
TRBV3-1/TRBV3-2	14	-	TRBJ1-5	-	TGTGCCAGCAGCCACGGGGGGGCGGGTCAGCCCCAGCATTTT	CASSHGGAGQPQHF
TRBV6-1	14	-	TRBJ1-3	-	TGTGCCAGCAGTGAAAAAAAGGACGGTTACACCATATATTTT	CASSEKKDGYTIYF
TRBV5-1	12	-	TRBJ1-1	-	TGCGCCAGCAGCCTCGTCGGCACTGAAGCTTTCTTT	CASSLVGTEAFF
TRBV6-1	13	-	TRBJ2-1	-	TGTGCCAGCAGTGATTGGGCTATCACTGAGCAGTTCTTC	CASSDWAITEQFF
TRBV21-1	12	-	TRBJ2-7	-	TGTGCCAGTGCCTGCGGGAGCCACGAGCAGTACTTC	CASACGSHEQYF
TRBV11-3	17	TRBD1	TRBJ1-1	-	TGTGCCAGCAGCGGTCCGGGACAGGGGAGAAGGGACACTGAAGCTTTCTTT	CASSGPGQGRRDTEAFF
TRBV5-1	16	-	TRBJ2-5	once	TGCGCCAGCAGCTTGGGGGCACGGGGCAAAGGGGAGACCCAGTACTTC	CASSLGARGKGETQYF
TRBV10-2	14	-	TRBJ1-2	few	TGCGCCAGCAGCCACATACAGAGGGACTATGGCTACACCTTC	CASSHIQRDYGYTF
TRBV19	11	-	TRBJ2-4	-	TGTGCCAGTAGTCGGTCGGACATTCAGTACTTC	CASSRSDIQYF
TRBV3-1/TRBV3-2	15	-	TRBJ2-5	-	TGTGCCAGCAGCCAAGAAGCCCGAGGGGAAGAGACCCAGTACTTC	CASSQEARGEETQYF
TRBV18	12	-	TRBJ2-3	-	TGTGCCAGCTCTTGGCGGACAGATACGCAGTATTTT	CASSWRTDTQYF
TRBV11-2	15	-	TRBJ2-1	-	TGTGCCAGCAGCTTATCGGTCGGGCTGTACAATGAGCAGTTCTTC	CASSLSVGLYNEQFF
TRBV19	13	TRBD1	TRBJ1-4	-	TGTGCCAGTAGTCCAGGGGACAGTAAAAAACTGTTTTTT	CASSPGDSKKLFF
TRBV6-5	15	-	TRBJ1-5	-	TGTGCCAGCAGTTACGACATCCGGACTGGTCAGCCCCAGCATTTT	CASSYDIRTGQPQHF
TRBV29-1	16	TRBD2	TRBJ2-3	-	TGCAGCGTTGAAGGCCCGAGCGGGGGGGCAGAGGATACGCAGTATTTT	CSVEGPSGGAEDTQYF
TRBV6-5	14	-	TRBJ1-2	-	TGTGCCAGCAGTTATTTGGACAGTCGGTATGGCTACACCTTC	CASSYLDSRYGYTF
TRBV18	11	-	TRBJ2-7	once	-	CASVGRGNGYF
TRBV2	20	TRBD1	TRBJ2-7	-	TGTGCCAGCAGTGATCCGCGACAAAGACAGGGGGCCCCCCGGGGTCACGAGCAGTACTTC	CASSDPRQRQGAPRGHEQYF
TRBV9	14	TRBD1	TRBJ2-7	-	TGTGCCAGCAGCTTACGGACAGGGGGCTACGAGCAGTACTTC	CASSLRTGGYEQYF
TRBV7-8	13	TRBD1	TRBJ1-2	-	TGTGCCAGCAGCCTCGACAGGGCCTATGGCTACACCTTC	CASSLDRAYGYTF
TRBV5-1	15	-	TRBJ2-1	-	TGCGCCAGCAGCTTGGCCGGAGGGCAGTACAATGAGCAGTTCTTC	CASSLAGGQYNEQFF
TRBV18	15	TRBD1	TRBJ1-6	-	TGTGCCAGCTCCCAAAGGACAGGAGACAATTCACCCCTCCACTTT	CASSQRTGDNSPLHF
TRBV11-3	11	-	TRBJ2-7	-	TGTGCCAGCAGCTTACTCTACGAGCAGTACTTC	CASSLLYEQYF
TRBV5-8	13	-	TRBJ2-3	-	TGTGCCAGCTCCCCCGCTGGCACAGATACGCAGTATTTT	CASSPAGTDTQYF
TRBV11-2	16	TRBD1	TRBJ2-5	-	TGTGCCAGCAGCTTCAGCTCCGGACAGGGTGGGGAGACCCAGTACTTC	CASSFSSGQGGETQYF
TRBV10-2	12	-	TRBJ1-1	few	TGCGCCACCGGGCCCAAGGAGGCTGAAGCTTTCTTT	CATGPKEAEAFF
TRBV27	14	TRBD1	TRBJ1-1	-	TGTGCCAGCAGTTTCGGGACAGGGCGGACTGAAGCTTTCTTT	CASSFGTGRTEAFF
TRBV21-1	15	-	TRBJ1-4	once	TGTGCCAGCAGCAAAGGGGGGATTGCTAATGAAAAACTGTTTTTT	CASSKGGIANEKLFF
TRBV5-1	14	-	TRBJ1-3	-	TGCGCCAGCAGCTTGGCCGGTTACGGAAACACCATATATTTT	CASSLAGYGNTIYF